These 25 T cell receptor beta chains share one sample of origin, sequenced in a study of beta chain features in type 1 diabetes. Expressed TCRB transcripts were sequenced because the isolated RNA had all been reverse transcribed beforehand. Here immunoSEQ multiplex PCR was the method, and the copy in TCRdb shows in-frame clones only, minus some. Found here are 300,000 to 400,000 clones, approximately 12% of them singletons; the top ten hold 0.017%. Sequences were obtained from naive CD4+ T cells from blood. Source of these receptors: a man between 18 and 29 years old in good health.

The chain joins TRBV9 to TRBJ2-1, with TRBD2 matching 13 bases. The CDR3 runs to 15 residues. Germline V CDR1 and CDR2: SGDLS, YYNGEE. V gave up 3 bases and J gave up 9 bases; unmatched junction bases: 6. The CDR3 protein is CASSDWTSGGVEQFF. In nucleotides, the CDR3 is TGTGCCAGCAGCGATTGGACTAGCGGGGGCGTTGAGCAGTTCTTC.

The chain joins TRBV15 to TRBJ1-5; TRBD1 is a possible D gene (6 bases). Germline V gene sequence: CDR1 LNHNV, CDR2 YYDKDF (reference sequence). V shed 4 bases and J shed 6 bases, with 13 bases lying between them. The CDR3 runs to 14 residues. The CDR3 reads CATSNNRVGQPQHF. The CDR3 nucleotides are TGTGCCACCAGCAATAACAGGGTGGGTCAGCCCCAGCATTTT.

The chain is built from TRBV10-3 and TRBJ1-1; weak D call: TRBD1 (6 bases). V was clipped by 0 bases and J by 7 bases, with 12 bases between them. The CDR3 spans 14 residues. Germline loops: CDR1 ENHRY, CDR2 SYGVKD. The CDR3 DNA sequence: TGTGCCATCAGTGAGTCAACGGCCAGGGGTGAAGCTTTCTTT. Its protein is CAISESTARGEAFF.

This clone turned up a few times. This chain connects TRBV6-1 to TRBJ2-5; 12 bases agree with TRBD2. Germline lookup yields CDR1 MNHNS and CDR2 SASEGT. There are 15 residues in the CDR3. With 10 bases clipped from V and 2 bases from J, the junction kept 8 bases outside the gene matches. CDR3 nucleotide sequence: TGTGCCACTCTGACTAGCGGGAGTTATCAAGAGACCCAGTACTTC. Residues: CATLTSGSYQETQYF.

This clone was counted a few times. The CDR3 region has the DNA TGTGCCAGCAGTTACAGCGGACAGGGGGACACTGAAGCTTTCTTT. It is translated as CASSYSGQGDTEAFF. V gene TRBV6-5 combines with J gene TRBJ1-1; 10 bases map to TRBD1. J gave up 3 bases and V 2 bases, and 3 bases lay outside the gene matches. Germline V gene lookup returns CDR1 MNHEY and CDR2 SVGAGI. The CDR3 covers 15 residues.

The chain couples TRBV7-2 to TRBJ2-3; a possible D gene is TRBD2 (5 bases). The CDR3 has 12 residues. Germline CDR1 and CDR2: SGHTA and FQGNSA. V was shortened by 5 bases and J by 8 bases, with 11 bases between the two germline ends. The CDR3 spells CASSPPAGTQYF. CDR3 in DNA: TGTGCCAGCAGCCCCCCCGCGGGTACGCAGTATTTT.

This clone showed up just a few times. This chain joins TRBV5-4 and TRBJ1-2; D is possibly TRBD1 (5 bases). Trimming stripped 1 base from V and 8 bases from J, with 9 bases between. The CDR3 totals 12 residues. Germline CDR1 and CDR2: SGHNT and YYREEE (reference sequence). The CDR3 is CASSLFGGGYTF. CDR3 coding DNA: TGTGCCAGCAGCTTGTTCGGGGGAGGCTACACCTTC. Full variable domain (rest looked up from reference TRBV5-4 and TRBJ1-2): ETGVTQSPTHLIKTRGQQVTLRCSSQSGHNTVSWYQQALGQGPQFIFQYYREEENGRGNFPPRFSGLQFPNYSSELNVNALELDDSALYLCASSLFGGGYTFGSGTRLTVV.

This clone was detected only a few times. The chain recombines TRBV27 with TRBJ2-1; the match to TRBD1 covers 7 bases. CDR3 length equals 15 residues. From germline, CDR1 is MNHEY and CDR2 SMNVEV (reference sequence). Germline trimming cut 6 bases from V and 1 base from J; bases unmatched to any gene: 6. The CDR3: CASRLPGQSYNEQFF. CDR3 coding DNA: TGTGCCAGCAGGCTCCCGGGACAGTCCTACAATGAGCAGTTCTTC.

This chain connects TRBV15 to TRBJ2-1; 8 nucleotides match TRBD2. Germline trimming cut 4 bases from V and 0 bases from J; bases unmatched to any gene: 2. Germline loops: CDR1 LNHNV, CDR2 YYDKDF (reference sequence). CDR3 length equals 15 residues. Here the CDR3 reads CATSKRGSSYNEQFF. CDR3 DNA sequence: TGTGCCACCAGCAAGCGGGGGAGCTCCTACAATGAGCAGTTCTTC.

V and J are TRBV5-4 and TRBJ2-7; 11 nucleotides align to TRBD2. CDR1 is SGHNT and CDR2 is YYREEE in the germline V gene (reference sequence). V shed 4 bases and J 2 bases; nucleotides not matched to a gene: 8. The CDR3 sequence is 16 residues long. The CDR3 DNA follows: TGTGCCAGCAGCGCCACGGGACTAGCGGTAACCTACGAGCAGTACTTC. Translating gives CASSATGLAVTYEQYF.

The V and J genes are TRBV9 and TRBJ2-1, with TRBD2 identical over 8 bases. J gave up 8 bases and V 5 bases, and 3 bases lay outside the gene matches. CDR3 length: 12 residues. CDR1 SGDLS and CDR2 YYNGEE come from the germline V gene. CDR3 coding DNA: TGTGCCAGCAGTGTTAGCGGGGATGAGCAGTTCTTC. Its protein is CASSVSGDEQFF.

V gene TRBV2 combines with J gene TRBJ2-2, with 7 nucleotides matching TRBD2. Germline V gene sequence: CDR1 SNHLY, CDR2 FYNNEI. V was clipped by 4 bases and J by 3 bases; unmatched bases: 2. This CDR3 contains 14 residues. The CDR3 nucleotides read TGTGCCAGCAGTGCTAGCGGTGACACCGGGGAGCTGTTTTTT. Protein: CASSASGDTGELFF.

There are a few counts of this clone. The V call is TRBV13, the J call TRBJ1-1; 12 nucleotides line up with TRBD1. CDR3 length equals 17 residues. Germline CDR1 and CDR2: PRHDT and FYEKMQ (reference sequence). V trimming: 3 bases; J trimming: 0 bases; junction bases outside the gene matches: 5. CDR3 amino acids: CASSLGDRGRVNTEAFF. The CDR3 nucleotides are TGTGCCAGCAGCTTGGGGGACAGGGGGCGAGTGAACACTGAAGCTTTCTTT.

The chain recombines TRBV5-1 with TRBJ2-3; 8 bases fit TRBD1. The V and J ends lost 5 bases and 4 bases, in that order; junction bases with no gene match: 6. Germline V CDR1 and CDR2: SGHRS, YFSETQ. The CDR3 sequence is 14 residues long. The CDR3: CASRAGQGPDTQYF. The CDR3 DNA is TGCGCCAGCAGAGCAGGACAGGGCCCAGATACGCAGTATTTT. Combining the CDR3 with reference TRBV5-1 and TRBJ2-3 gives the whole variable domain KAGVTQTPRYLIKTRGQQVTLSCSPISGHRSVSWYQQTPGQGLQFLFEYFSETQRNKGNFPGRFSGRQFSNSRSEMNVSTLELGDSALYLCASRAGQGPDTQYFGPGTRLTVL.

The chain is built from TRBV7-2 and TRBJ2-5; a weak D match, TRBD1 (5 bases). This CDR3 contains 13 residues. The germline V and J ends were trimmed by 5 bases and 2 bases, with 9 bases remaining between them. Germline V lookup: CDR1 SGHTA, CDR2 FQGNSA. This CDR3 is CASSTREQETQYF. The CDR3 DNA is TGTGCCAGCAGCACCAGGGAACAAGAGACCCAGTACTTC.

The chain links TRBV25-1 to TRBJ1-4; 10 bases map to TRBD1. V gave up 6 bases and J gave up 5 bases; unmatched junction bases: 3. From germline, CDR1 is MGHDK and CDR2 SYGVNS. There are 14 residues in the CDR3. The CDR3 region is CASSMGQGNEKLFF. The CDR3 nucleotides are TGTGCCAGCAGCATGGGACAGGGGAATGAAAAACTGTTTTTT.

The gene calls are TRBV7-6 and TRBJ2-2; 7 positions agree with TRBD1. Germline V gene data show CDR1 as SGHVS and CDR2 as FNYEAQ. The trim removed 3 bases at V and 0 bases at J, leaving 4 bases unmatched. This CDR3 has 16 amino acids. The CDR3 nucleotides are TGTGCCAGCAGCTTCTCCGGGACAGCGAACACCGGGGAGCTGTTTTTT. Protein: CASSFSGTANTGELFF.

The CDR3 region has the DNA TGTGCCAGCAGACGACAGGGAACGGTCGAGCAGTACTTC. This encodes CASRRQGTVEQYF. V usage is TRBV28 and J usage is TRBJ2-7; TRBD1 matches at 7 bases. J gave up 6 bases and V 6 bases, and 8 bases lay outside the gene matches. Looked up from germline, CDR1 is MDHEN and CDR2 is SYDVKM. The CDR3 loop spans 13 amino acids.

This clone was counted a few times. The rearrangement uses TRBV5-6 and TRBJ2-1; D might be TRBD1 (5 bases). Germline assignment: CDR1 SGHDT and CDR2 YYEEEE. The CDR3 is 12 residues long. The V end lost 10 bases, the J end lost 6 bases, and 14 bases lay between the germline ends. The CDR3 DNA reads TGTGCCGGATCCAGGGTCGGCAATGAGCAGTTCTTC. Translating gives CAGSRVGNEQFF.

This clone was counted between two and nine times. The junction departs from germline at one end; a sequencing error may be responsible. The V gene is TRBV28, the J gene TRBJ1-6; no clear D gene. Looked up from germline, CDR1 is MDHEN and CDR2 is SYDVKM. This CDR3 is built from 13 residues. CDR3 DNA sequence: TGTGCCAGCAGTTTAATTAATCGTCGTCCCGCGGACTTT. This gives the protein CASSLINRRPADF. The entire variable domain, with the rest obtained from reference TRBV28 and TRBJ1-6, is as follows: DVKVTQSSRYLVKRTGEKVFLECVQDMDHENMFWYRQDPGLGLRLIYFSYDVKMKEKGDIPEGYSVSREKKERFSLILESASTNQTSMYLCASSLINRRPADFGNGTRLTVT.

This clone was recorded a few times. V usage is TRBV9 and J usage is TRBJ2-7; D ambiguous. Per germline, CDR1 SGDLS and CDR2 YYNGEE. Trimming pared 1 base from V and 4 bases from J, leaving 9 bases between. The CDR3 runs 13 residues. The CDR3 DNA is TGTGCCAGCAGCGTAAGGTCCGGGTACGAGCAGTACTTC. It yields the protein CASSVRSGYEQYF.

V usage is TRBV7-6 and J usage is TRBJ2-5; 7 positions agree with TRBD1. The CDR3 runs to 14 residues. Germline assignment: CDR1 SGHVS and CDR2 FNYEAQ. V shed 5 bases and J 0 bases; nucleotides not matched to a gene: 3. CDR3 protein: CASSLQGYQETQYF. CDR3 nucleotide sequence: TGTGCCAGCAGCCTACAGGGGTACCAAGAGACCCAGTACTTC.

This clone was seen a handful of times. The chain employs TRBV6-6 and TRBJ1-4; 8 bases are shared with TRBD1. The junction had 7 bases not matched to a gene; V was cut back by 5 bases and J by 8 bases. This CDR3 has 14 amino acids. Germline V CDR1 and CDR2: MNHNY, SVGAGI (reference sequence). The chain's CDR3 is CASSQQGVGEKLFF. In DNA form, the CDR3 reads TGTGCCAGCAGTCAACAGGGGGTAGGCGAAAAACTGTTTTTT.

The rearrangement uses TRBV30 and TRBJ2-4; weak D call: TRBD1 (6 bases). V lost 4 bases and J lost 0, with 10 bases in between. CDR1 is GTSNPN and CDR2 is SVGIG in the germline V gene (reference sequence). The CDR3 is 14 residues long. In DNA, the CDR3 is TGTGCCTGGACCTACAGGGTAGCCAAAAACATTCAGTACTTC. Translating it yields CAWTYRVAKNIQYF.

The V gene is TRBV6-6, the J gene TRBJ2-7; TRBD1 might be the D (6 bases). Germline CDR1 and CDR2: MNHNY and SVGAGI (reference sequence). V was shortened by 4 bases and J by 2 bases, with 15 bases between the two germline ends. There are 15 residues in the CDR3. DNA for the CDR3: TGTGCCAGCAGTTTGGATGGGACAACGACCTACGAGCAGTACTTC. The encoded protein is CASSLDGTTTYEQYF.